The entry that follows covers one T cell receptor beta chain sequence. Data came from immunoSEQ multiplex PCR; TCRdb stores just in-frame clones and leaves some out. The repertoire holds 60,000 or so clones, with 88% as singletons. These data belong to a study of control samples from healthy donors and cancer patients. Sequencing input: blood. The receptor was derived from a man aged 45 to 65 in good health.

CDR3 bases: TGTGCCAGCAGCGTAACCGACCTGGACTACGAGCAGTACTTC. Translation gives CASSVTDLDYEQYF. The chain uses TRBV9 and TRBJ2-7; D is unresolved. This CDR3 region has 14 residues. Trimming stripped 1 base from V and 3 bases from J, with 11 bases between. Germline V lookup: CDR1 SGDLS, CDR2 YYNGEE.